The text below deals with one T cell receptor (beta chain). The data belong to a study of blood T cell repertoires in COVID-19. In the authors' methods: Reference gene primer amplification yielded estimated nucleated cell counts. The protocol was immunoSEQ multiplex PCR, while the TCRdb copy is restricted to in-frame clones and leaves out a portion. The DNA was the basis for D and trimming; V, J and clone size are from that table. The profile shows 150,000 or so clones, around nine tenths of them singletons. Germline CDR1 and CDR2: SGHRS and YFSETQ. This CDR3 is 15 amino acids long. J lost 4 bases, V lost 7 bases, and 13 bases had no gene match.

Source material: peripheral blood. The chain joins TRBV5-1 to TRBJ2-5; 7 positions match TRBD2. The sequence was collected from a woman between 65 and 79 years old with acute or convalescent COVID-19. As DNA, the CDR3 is TGCGCCAGCTCTCTGGGGGGGGATATGGGAGAGACCCAGTACTTC. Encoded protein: CASSLGGDMGETQYF.